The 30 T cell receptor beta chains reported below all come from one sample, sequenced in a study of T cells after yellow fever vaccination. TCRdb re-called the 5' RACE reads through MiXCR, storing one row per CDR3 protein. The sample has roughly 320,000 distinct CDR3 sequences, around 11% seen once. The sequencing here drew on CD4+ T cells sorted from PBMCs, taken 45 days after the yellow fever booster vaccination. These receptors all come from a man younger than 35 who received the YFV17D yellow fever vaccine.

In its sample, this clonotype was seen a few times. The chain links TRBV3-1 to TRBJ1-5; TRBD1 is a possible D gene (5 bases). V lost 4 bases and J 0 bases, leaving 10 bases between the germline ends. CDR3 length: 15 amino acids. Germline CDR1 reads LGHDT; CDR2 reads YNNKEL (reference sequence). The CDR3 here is CASSLTGSSNQPQHF. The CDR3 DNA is TGTGCCAGCAGCCTTACAGGTTCTAGCAATCAGCCCCAGCATTTT.

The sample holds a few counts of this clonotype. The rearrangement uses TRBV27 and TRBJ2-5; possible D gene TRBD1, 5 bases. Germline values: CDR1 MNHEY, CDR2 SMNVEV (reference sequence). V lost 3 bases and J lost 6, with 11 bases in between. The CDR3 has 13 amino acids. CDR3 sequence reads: CASSFSRAKTQYF. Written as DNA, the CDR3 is TGTGCCAGCAGTTTTTCCAGGGCGAAGACCCAGTACTTC.

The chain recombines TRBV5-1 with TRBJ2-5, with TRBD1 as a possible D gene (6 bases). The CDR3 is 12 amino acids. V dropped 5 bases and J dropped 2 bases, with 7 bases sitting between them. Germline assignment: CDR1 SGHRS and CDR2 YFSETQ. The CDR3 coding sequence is TGCGCCAGCAGAACAGGGCAAGAGACCCAGTACTTC. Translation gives CASRTGQETQYF.

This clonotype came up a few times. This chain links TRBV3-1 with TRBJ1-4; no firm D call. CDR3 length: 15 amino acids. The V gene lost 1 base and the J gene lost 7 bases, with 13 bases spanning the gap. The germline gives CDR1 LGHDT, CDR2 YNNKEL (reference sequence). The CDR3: CASSQATGEIEKLFF. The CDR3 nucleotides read TGTGCCAGCAGCCAAGCTACCGGGGAAATTGAAAAACTGTTTTTT. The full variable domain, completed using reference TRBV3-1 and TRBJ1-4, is DTAVSQTPKYLVTQMGNDKSIKCEQNLGHDTMYWYKQDSKKFLKIMFSYNNKELIINETVPNRFSPKSPDKAHLNLHINSLELGDSAVYFCASSQATGEIEKLFFGSGTQLSVL.

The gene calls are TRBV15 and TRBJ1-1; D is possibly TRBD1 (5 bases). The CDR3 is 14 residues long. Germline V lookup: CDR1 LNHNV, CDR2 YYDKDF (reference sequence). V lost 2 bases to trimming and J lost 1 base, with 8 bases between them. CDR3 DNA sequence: TGTGCCACCAGCAGATCCAGGGAGAACACTGAAGCTTTCTTT. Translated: CATSRSRENTEAFF.

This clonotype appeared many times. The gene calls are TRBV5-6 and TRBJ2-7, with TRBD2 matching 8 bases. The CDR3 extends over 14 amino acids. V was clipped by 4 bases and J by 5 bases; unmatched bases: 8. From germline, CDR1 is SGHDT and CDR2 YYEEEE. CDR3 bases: TGTGCCAGCAGCCTCCGGGGGGGGATGAACGAGCAGTACTTC. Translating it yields CASSLRGGMNEQYF.

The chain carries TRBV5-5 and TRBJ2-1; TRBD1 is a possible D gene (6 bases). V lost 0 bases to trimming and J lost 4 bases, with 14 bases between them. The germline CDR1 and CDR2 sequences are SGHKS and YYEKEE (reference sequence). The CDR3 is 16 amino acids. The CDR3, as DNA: TGTGCCAGCAGCTTGGGCCCTCCCGGACAGTACAATGAGCAGTTCTTC. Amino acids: CASSLGPPGQYNEQFF.

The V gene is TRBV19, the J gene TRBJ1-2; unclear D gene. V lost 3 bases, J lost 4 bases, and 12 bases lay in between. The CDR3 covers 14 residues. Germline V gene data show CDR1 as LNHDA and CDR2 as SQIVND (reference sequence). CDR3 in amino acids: CASSIAGPRYGYTF. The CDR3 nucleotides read TGTGCCAGTAGTATCGCCGGGCCCCGCTATGGCTACACCTTC.

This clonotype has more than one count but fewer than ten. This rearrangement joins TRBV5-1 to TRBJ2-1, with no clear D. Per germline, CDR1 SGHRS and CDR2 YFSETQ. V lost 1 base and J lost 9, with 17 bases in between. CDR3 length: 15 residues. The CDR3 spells CASSLNQPLVGEQFF. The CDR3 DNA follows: TGCGCCAGCAGCTTGAACCAGCCCCTCGTGGGTGAGCAGTTCTTC.

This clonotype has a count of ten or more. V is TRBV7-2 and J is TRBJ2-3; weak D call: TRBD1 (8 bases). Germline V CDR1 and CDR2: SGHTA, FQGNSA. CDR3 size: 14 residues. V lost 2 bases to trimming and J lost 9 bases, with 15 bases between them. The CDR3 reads CASSLPPQGGTQYF. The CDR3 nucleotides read TGTGCCAGCAGCTTACCCCCACAGGGGGGGACGCAGTATTTT.

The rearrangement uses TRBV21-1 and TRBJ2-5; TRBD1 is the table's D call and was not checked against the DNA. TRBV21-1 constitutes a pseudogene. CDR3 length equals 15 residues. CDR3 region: CASSKGRDTQETQYF. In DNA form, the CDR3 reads TGTGCCAGCAGCAAAGGCCGGGACACCCAAGAGACCCAGTACTTC.

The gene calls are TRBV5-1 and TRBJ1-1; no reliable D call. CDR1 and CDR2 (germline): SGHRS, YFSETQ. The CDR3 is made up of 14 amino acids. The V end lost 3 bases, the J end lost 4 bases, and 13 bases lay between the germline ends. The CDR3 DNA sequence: TGCGCCAGCAGCTCATTGAAGGGATCCACTGAAGCTTTCTTT. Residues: CASSSLKGSTEAFF.

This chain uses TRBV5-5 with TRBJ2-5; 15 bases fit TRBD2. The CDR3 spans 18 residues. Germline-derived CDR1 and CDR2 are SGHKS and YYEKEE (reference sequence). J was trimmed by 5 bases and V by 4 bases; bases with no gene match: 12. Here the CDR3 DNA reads TGTGCCAGCAGCCCCCATGGGACTAGCGGGGGGAGTGGGGAGACCCAGTACTTC. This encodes CASSPHGTSGGSGETQYF.

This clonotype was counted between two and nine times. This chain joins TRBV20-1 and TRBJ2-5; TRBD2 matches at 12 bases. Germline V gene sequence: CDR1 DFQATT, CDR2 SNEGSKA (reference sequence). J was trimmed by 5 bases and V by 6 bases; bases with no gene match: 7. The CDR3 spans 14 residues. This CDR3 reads CSATTSGGRETQYF. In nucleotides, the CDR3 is TGCAGTGCGACTACTAGCGGGGGGCGGGAGACCCAGTACTTC.

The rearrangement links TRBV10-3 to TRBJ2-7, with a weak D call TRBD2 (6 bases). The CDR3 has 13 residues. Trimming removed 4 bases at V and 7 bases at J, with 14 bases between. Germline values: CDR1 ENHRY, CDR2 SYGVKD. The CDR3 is CAISAVVGGEQYF. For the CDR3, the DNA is TGTGCCATCAGTGCGGTGGTGGGGGGAGAGCAGTACTTC.

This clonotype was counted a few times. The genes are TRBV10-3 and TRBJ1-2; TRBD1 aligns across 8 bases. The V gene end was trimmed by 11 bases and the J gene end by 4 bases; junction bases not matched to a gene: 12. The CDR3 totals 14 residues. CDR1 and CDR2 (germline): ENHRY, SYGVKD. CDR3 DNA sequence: TGTGCCTCCACGGGGGGGGACAGGCCCTATGGCTACACCTTC. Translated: CASTGGDRPYGYTF.

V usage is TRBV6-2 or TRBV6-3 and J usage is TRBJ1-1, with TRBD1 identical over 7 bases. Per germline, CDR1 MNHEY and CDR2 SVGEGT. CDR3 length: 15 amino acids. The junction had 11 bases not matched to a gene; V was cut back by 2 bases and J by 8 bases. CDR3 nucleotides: TGTGCCAGCAGTTACCACACACCGGGGACAGTAGAAGCTTTCTTT. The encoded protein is CASSYHTPGTVEAFF.

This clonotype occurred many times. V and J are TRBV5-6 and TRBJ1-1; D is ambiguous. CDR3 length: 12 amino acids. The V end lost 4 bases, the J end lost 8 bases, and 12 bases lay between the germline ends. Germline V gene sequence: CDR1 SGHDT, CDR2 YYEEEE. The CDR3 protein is CASSPRGGEAFF. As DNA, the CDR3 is TGTGCCAGCAGCCCCCGGGGAGGAGAAGCTTTCTTT. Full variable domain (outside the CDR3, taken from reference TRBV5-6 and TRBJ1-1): DAGVTQSPTHLIKTRGQQVTLRCSPKSGHDTVSWYQQALGQGPQFIFQYYEEEERQRGNFPDRFSGHQFPNYSSELNVNALLLGDSALYLCASSPRGGEAFFGQGTRLTVV.

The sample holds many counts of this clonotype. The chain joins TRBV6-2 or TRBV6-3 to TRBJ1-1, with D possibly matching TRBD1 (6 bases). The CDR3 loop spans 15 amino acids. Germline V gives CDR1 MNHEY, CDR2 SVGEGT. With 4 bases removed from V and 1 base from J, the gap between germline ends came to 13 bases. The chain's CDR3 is CASSSGGPQNTEAFF. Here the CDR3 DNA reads TGTGCCAGCAGTTCTGGGGGGCCGCAGAACACTGAAGCTTTCTTT.

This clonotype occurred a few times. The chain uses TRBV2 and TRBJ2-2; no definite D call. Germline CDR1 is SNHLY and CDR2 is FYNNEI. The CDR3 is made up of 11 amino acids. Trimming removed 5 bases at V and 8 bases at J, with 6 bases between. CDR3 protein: CASSSLGELFF. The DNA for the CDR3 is TGTGCCAGCAGTTCTCTTGGGGAGCTGTTTTTT.

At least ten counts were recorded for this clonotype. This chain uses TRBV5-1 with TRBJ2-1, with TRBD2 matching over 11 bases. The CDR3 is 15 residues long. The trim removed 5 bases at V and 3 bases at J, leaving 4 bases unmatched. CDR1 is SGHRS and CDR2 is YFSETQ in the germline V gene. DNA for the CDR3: TGCGCCAGCAGGCATAGCGGGGGGGACTACAATGAGCAGTTCTTC. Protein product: CASRHSGGDYNEQFF.

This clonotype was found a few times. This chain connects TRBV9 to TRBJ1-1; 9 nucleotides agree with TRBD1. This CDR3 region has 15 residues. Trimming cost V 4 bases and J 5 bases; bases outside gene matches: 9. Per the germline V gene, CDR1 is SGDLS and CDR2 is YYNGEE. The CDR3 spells CASSIEGQGKTEAFF. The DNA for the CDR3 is TGTGCCAGCAGCATAGAAGGACAGGGGAAGACTGAAGCTTTCTTT. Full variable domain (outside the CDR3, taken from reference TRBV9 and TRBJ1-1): DSGVTQTPKHLITATGQRVTLRCSPRSGDLSVYWYQQSLDQGLQFLIQYYNGEERAKGNILERFSAQQFPDLHSELNLSSLELGDSALYFCASSIEGQGKTEAFFGQGTRLTVV.

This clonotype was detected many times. The CDR3 sequence: CASSLAGVGHGQFF. The DNA for the CDR3 is TGTGCCAGCAGCTTAGCTGGGGTAGGGCACGGGCAGTTCTTC. The chain employs TRBV7-9 and TRBJ2-1; D call uncertain. CDR1 and CDR2 from the germline V gene are SEHNR and FQNEAQ (reference sequence). This CDR3 has 14 amino acids. Trimming removed 0 bases from V and 12 bases from J, with 15 bases in between.

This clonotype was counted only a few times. This CDR3 reads CASSSGDRGSYNSPLHF. CDR3 nucleotide sequence: TGTGCCAGCAGCTCCGGGGACAGGGGCTCCTATAATTCACCCCTCCACTTT. This chain uses TRBV7-9 with TRBJ1-6; 10 bases match TRBD1. This CDR3 has 17 amino acids. Germline loops: CDR1 SEHNR, CDR2 FQNEAQ (reference sequence). The junction had 3 bases not matched to a gene; V was cut back by 4 bases and J by 0 bases.

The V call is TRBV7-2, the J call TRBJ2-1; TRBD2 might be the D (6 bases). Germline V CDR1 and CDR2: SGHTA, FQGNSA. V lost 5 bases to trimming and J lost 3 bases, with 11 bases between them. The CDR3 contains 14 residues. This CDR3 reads CASSATRNYNEQFF. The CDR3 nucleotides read TGTGCCAGCAGCGCGACTAGAAACTACAATGAGCAGTTCTTC. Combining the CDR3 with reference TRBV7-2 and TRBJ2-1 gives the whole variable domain GAGVSQSPSNKVTEKGKDVELRCDPISGHTALYWYRQSLGQGLEFLIYFQGNSAPDKSGLPSDRFSAERTGGSVSTLTIQRTQQEDSAVYLCASSATRNYNEQFFGPGTRLTVL.

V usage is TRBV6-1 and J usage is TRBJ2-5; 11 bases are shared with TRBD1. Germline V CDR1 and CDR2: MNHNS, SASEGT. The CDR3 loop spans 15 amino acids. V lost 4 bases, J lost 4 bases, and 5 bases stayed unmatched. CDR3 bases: TGTGCCAGCAGTGGCTCGGGACAGGGGGGAGAGACCCAGTACTTC. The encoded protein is CASSGSGQGGETQYF.

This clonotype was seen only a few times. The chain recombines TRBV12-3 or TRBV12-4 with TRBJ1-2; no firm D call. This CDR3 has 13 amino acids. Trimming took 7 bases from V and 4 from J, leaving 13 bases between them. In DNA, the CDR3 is TGTGCCAGCACCCCGGCCGGGAGCTATGGCTACACCTTC. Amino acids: CASTPAGSYGYTF.

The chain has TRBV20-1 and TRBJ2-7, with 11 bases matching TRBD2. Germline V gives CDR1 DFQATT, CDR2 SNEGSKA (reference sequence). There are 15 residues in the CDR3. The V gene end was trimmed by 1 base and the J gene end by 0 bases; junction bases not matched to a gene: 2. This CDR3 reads CSARASGGSSYEQYF. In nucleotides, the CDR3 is TGCAGTGCTAGAGCTAGCGGGGGGAGCTCCTACGAGCAGTACTTC.

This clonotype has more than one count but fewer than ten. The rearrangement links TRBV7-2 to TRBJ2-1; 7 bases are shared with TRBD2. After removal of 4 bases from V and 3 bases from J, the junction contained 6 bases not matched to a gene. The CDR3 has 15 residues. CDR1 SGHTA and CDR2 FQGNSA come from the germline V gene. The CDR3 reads CASSSRGSLYNEQFF. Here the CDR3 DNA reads TGTGCCAGCAGCTCGCGGGGGAGCCTCTACAATGAGCAGTTCTTC.

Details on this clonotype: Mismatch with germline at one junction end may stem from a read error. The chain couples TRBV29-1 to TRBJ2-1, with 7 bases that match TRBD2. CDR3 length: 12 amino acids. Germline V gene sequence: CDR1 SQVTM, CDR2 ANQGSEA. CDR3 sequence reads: CSVDRGVNDQFF. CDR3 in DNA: TGCAGCGTTGATCGGGGGGTCAATGATCAGTTCTTC.